These T cell receptor beta chains were read from a single sample in a study of cytomegalovirus exposure and HLA in healthy donors. The assay was immunoSEQ multiplex PCR, and TCRdb's table has in-frame clones only and misses some. The sample has roughly 150,000 clones, roughly 80% seen once. The sequencing sample was made of PBMCs. These receptors were taken from a woman aged 40 to 50 in good health and CMV-seropositive. Both conserved end residues are part of each CDR3. D genes are given only for firm matches. Size values are once, few and many counts, or a class for expanded clones, and some rows have none.

V gene	clone size	J gene	D gene	CDR3 protein	CDR3 DNA
TRBV15	NA	TRBJ1-1	TRBD1	CATSTDSGGKPSEAFF	TGTGCCACCAGCACCGATTCAGGGGGTAAGCCTTCTGAAGCTTTCTTT
TRBV5-1	once	TRBJ2-3	TRBD2	CASSLGAGTTTDTQYF	TGCGCCAGCAGCTTGGGGGCGGGGACTACCACAGATACGCAGTATTTT
TRBV28	NA	TRBJ1-2	TRBD1	CASSSPGTGSYGYTF	TGTGCCAGCAGTTCCCCCGGGACAGGGTCCTATGGCTACACCTTC
TRBV19	NA	TRBJ2-1	TRBD2	CASSIDLPGLAGAYNEQFF	TGTGCCAGTAGTATAGATCTGCCGGGACTAGCGGGTGCCTACAATGAGCAGTTCTTC
TRBV6-1	NA	TRBJ2-1	NA	CASSVVENGSNEQFF	TGTGCCAGCTCAGTGGTGGAGAACGGGTCCAATGAGCAGTTCTTC
TRBV7-2	NA	TRBJ2-2	TRBD1	CASSFTGGRNTGELFF	TGTGCCAGCAGCTTTACAGGGGGTCGAAACACCGGGGAGCTGTTTTTT
TRBV28	NA	TRBJ2-6	NA	CATLRPGANVLTF	TGTGCCACCCTCAGGCCTGGGGCCAACGTCCTGACTTTC
TRBV7-6	NA	TRBJ2-5	TRBD2	CASSLILAGYQETQYF	TGTGCCAGCAGCTTAATTCTAGCGGGGTATCAAGAGACCCAGTACTTC
TRBV27	NA	TRBJ2-3	NA	CASSEGGGPDTQYF	TGTGCCAGCAGTGAGGGGGGGGGCCCAGATACGCAGTATTTT
TRBV5-1	NA	TRBJ2-2	NA	CASSPRSTPPGELFF	TGCGCCAGCAGCCCCCGTTCTACCCCACCCGGGGAGCTGTTTTTT
TRBV27	NA	TRBJ1-6	NA	CASSPGLPINNSPLHF	TGTGCCAGCAGTCCAGGACTGCCCATCAATAATTCACCCCTCCACTTT
TRBV7-9	NA	TRBJ2-1	TRBD1	CASSLQGRQFF	TGTGCCAGCAGCCTACAGGGGAGGCAGTTCTTC
TRBV6-5	NA	TRBJ2-1	TRBD1	CASSLRTGTNEQFF	TGTGCCAGCAGTCTCAGGACAGGGACCAATGAGCAGTTCTTC
TRBV30	NA	TRBJ1-1	NA	CACAGGRGTEAFF	TGTGCCTGCGCTGGCGGGCGTGGGACTGAAGCTTTCTTT
TRBV21-1	NA	TRBJ2-7	NA	CASSKAGGGAYEQYF	TGTGCCAGCAGCAAAGCGGGGGGGGGTGCCTACGAGCAGTACTTC
TRBV6-4	NA	TRBJ1-1	NA	CASSLRGGFAEAFF	TGTGCCAGCAGCCTCCGAGGGGGATTCGCTGAAGCTTTCTTT
TRBV28	NA	TRBJ1-5	NA	CASYAGHFNQPQHF	TGTGCCAGCTATGCGGGGCACTTCAATCAGCCCCAGCATTTT
TRBV5-5	NA	TRBJ2-2	TRBD2	CASSLRRAGLAGGPGGELFF	TGTGCCAGCAGCTTGCGAAGGGCCGGACTAGCGGGAGGGCCGGGCGGGGAGCTGTTTTTT
TRBV28	NA	TRBJ2-7	NA	CASSFTGTPPYEQYF	TGTGCCAGCAGTTTTACGGGGACACCGCCGTACGAGCAGTACTTC
TRBV28	NA	TRBJ1-5	NA	CASSFPLNLLGAQRDQPQHF	TGTGCCAGCAGTTTCCCTCTAAATTTGTTGGGGGCTCAAAGGGATCAGCCCCAGCATTTT
TRBV7-2	NA	TRBJ2-1	NA	CASSFGGANNEQFF	TGTGCCAGCAGCTTTGGCGGAGCTAACAATGAGCAGTTCTTC
TRBV5-6	NA	TRBJ1-2	TRBD1	CASSPTGEYGYTF	TGTGCCAGCAGCCCTACAGGGGAATATGGCTACACCTTC
TRBV5-3	NA	TRBJ1-2	TRBD1	CASTSAGTGFSYTF	TGTGCCAGCACCAGCGCCGGGACAGGGTTTAGCTACACCTTC
TRBV5-4	few	TRBJ2-3	NA	CASSSRTAQAGDTQYF	TGTGCCAGCAGCTCGAGGACAGCACAGGCGGGAGATACGCAGTATTTT
TRBV28	few	TRBJ1-5	NA	CASSFYSTGQQPQHF	TGTGCCAGCAGTTTTTACTCGACAGGACAGCAGCCCCAGCATTTT
TRBV11-3	NA	TRBJ2-3	NA	CASSFAGDTQYF	TGTGCCAGCAGTTTCGCGGGGGATACGCAGTATTTT
TRBV19	NA	TRBJ2-1	TRBD2	CASSKSRGTSGRQDIF	TGTGCCAGTAGTAAAAGCCGGGGGACTAGCGGGAGACAAGACATCTTC
TRBV5-8	NA	TRBJ1-1	NA	CASSLDIMNTEAFF	TGTGCCAGCAGCTTGGACATTATGAACACTGAAGCTTTCTTT
TRBV6-5	once	TRBJ1-3	TRBD1	CASSQRTGRNTIYF	TGTGCCAGCAGTCAACGGACAGGGCGAAACACCATATATTTT
TRBV25-1	NA	TRBJ2-1	TRBD2	CASSKAGGSYNEQFF	TGCGCCAGCAGTAAGGCGGGGGGCTCCTACAATGAGCAGTTCTTC
TRBV18	NA	TRBJ2-3	TRBD1	CASSPERLDRALVILTDTQYF	TGTGCCAGCTCACCAGAGCGGCTGGACAGGGCATTAGTAATACTCACAGATACGCAGTATTTT
TRBV19	NA	TRBJ1-1	NA	CASSIQGGPNTEAFF	TGTGCCAGTAGTATCCAGGGAGGTCCGAACACTGAAGCTTTCTTT
TRBV13	NA	TRBJ1-2	NA	CASSLAGGDYGYTF	TGTGCCAGCAGCTTAGCGGGGGGCGACTATGGCTACACCTTC
TRBV5-4	few	TRBJ1-3	NA	CASSGTFGNTIYF	TGTGCCAGCAGCGGGACATTTGGAAACACCATATATTTT
TRBV29-1	NA	TRBJ2-7	TRBD2	CSVGGGAYEQYF	TGCAGCGTCGGGGGGGGCGCCTACGAGCAGTACTTC
TRBV6-1	NA	TRBJ2-2	NA	CASSPLTTANGELFF	TGTGCCAGCAGCCCCCTGACGACAGCAAACGGGGAGCTGTTTTTT
TRBV7-8	NA	TRBJ1-1	TRBD1	CASSPRDRVTEAFF	TGTGCCAGCAGCCCTCGGGACAGGGTAACTGAAGCTTTCTTT
TRBV9	NA	TRBJ1-5	TRBD1	CASSSQGARNQPQHF	TGTGCCAGCAGCTCCCAGGGGGCCCGGAATCAGCCCCAGCATTTT
TRBV9	once	TRBJ2-3	TRBD2	CASAAGGRTDTQYF	TGTGCCAGTGCAGCGGGGGGGCGTACAGATACGCAGTATTTT
TRBV6-1	NA	TRBJ2-7	TRBD2	CASSEMGGVYEQYF	TGTGCCAGCAGTGAAATGGGAGGGGTCTACGAGCAGTACTTC
TRBV5-3	NA	TRBJ1-3	NA	CARSLAGFRRFSGNTIYF	TGTGCCAGAAGCTTGGCGGGGTTCCGACGCTTTTCCGGAAACACCATATATTTT
TRBV14	NA	TRBJ1-6	NA	CASSQGRSPLHF	TGTGCCAGCAGCCAAGGGAGATCACCCCTCCACTTT
TRBV5-6	NA	TRBJ1-5	NA	CASSLNRGLSNQPQHF	TGTGCCAGCAGCTTAAATAGGGGACTCAGCAATCAGCCCCAGCATTTT
TRBV7-2	NA	TRBJ2-1	TRBD2	CASSQRTSGGGEQFF	TGTGCCAGCAGCCAGAGGACTAGCGGGGGGGGAGAGCAGTTCTTC
TRBV6-5	NA	TRBJ2-3	TRBD2	CASSSLAGSITDTQYF	TGTGCCAGCAGTTCGCTAGCGGGATCAATCACAGATACGCAGTATTTT
TRBV4-1	NA	TRBJ1-6	NA	CASSQAGQPYNSPLHF	TGCGCCAGCAGCCAAGCAGGGCAACCCTATAATTCACCCCTCCACTTT
TRBV29-1	NA	TRBJ2-5	TRBD1	CSVRTGRTGTQYF	TGCAGCGTCAGGACAGGGAGGACCGGGACCCAGTACTTC
TRBV5-1	few	TRBJ2-5	TRBD1	CASSPETGKETQYF	TGCGCCAGCAGCCCGGAGACAGGGAAAGAGACCCAGTACTTC
TRBV6-1	NA	TRBJ2-7	TRBD1	CASRLGTGGTDEQYF	TGTGCCAGCAGGCTCGGGACAGGGGGCACGGACGAGCAGTACTTC
TRBV1	NA	TRBJ2-1	NA	CTSKQVSGGSSYNEQFF	TGCACCAGCAAACAGGTTAGCGGGGGCAGCTCCTACAATGAGCAGTTCTTC
TRBV14	NA	TRBJ1-4	NA	CASSQGLLGSEKLFF	TGTGCCAGCAGCCAAGGGCTCCTGGGGAGTGAAAAACTGTTTTTT
TRBV5-1	NA	TRBJ2-1	TRBD2	CASSLEGRGEQFF	TGCGCCAGCAGCTTGGAGGGGAGGGGTGAGCAGTTCTTC